The next 8 T cell receptor beta chains were all read from a single sample in a study of shared clonotypes between healthy human individuals. The protocol was immunoSEQ multiplex PCR, while the TCRdb copy is restricted to in-frame clones and leaves out a portion. The table shows roughly 2.5 million clones, with approximately 94% occurring only once. The sequenced sample was naive CD4+ T cells sorted from blood. Subset of the sample: CD45RA+ positively selected. The source of these receptors is a man aged 18-30 years in good health.

This chain connects TRBV11-2 to TRBJ2-1; the D gene is possibly TRBD2 (6 bases). The germline V and J ends were trimmed by 5 bases and 4 bases, with 15 bases remaining between them. Germline loops: CDR1 SGHAT, CDR2 FQNNGV. CDR3 size: 15 residues. CDR3 coding DNA: TGTGCCAGCAGCGCAGTCGTCGGGGGATACAATGAGCAGTTCTTC. As protein: CASSAVVGGYNEQFF.

The chain joins TRBV4-3 to TRBJ2-7, with D uncertain. Germline-derived CDR1 and CDR2 are LGHNA and YSLEER. This CDR3 spans 13 amino acids. The V gene lost 0 bases and the J gene lost 7 bases, with 10 bases spanning the gap. The CDR3 here is CASSQDRFGEQYF. The CDR3 DNA follows: TGCGCCAGCAGCCAAGACCGATTTGGGGAGCAGTACTTC.

The table lists this clone with a few counts. J is TRBJ1-2 and V is TRBV18; TRBD1 might be the D (6 bases). V lost 2 bases, J lost 0 bases, and 13 bases lay in between. The CDR3 loop spans 16 amino acids. Per germline, CDR1 KGHSH and CDR2 LQKENI. CDR3 region: CASSPTSGGPNYGYTF. The CDR3 coding sequence is TGTGCCAGCTCACCAACGTCGGGGGGCCCTAACTATGGCTACACCTTC.

The chain recombines TRBV6-6 with TRBJ2-5; maybe TRBD2 (5 bases). This CDR3 spans 15 amino acids. Trimming pared 0 bases from V and 5 bases from J, leaving 13 bases between. From germline, CDR1 is MNHNY and CDR2 SVGAGI (reference sequence). The CDR3 protein is CASSYSYLATETQYF. The DNA for the CDR3 is TGTGCCAGCAGTTACTCGTACCTAGCAACGGAGACCCAGTACTTC.

The chain is built from TRBV7-9 and TRBJ2-7, with D possibly matching TRBD1 (6 bases). Per the germline V gene, CDR1 is SEHNR and CDR2 is FQNEAQ (reference sequence). V was clipped by 0 bases and J by 5 bases, with 14 bases between them. CDR3 length equals 15 residues. The DNA for the CDR3 is TGTGCCAGCAGCTTAGCTCAGGGGTCGGTTAACGAGCAGTACTTC. As protein: CASSLAQGSVNEQYF.

The V call is TRBV19, the J call TRBJ1-2; 10 nucleotides match TRBD1. The CDR3 runs 15 residues. Germline CDR1 LNHDA, CDR2 SQIVND (reference sequence). Trimming removed 6 bases from V and 4 bases from J; junction bases left unmatched: 8. The CDR3 region is CASSQDRGLVYGYTF. The CDR3 bases are TGTGCCAGTAGCCAAGACAGGGGGCTGGTCTATGGCTACACCTTC.

As to this clone: The same CDR3 is also encoded by other DNA sequences in this sample. The rearrangement joins TRBV19 to TRBJ1-1; D remains unclear. The germline V gene has CDR1 LNHDA and CDR2 SQIVND (reference sequence). The V end was cut by 3 bases, the J end by 1 base, with 6 bases between. The CDR3 has 13 amino acids. CDR3 coding DNA: TGTGCCAGTAGTATTAGTAAGAACACTGAAGCTTTCTTT. Its translation is CASSISKNTEAFF.

This clone occurred a few times. The rearrangement joins TRBV30 to TRBJ1-5; the match to TRBD1 covers 7 bases. The CDR3 extends over 15 amino acids. Trimming cost V 1 base and J 1 base; bases outside gene matches: 4. Germline-derived CDR1 and CDR2 are GTSNPN and SVGIG (reference sequence). CDR3 sequence: CAWSAGRGSNQPQHF. DNA of the CDR3: TGTGCCTGGAGTGCTGGCAGGGGGAGCAATCAGCCCCAGCATTTT.